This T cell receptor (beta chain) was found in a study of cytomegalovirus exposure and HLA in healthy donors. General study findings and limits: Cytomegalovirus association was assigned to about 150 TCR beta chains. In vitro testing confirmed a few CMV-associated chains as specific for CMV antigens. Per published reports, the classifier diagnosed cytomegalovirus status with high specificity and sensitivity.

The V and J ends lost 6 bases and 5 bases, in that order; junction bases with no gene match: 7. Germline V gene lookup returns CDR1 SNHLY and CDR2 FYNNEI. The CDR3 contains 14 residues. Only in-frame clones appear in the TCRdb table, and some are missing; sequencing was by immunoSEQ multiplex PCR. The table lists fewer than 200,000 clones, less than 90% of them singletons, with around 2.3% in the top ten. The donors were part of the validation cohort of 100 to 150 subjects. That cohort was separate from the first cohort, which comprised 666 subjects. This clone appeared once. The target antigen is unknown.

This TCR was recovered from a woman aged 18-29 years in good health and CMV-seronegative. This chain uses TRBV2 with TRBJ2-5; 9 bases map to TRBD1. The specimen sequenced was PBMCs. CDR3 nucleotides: TGTGCCAGCAGAGGGACAGGGAAGGGGGAGACCCAGTACTTC. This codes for CASRGTGKGETQYF.